The 19 T cell receptor beta chains presented below share a single source sample, sequenced in a study of regulatory T cells in long-lasting Graves disease (dated by TCRdb to the early 2020s). Sample time point, as interpreted from the label and publication: newly diagnosed GD, antithyroid drugs for less than 3 months. For both TCR sequencing and RNA sequencing, RNA was extracted from PBMCs in TRIzol. To prepare the library, multiplex PCR was applied. For sequencing, an Illumina HiSeq 4000 was employed. iRepertoire HTBI primers and Arm-PCR amplification of CDR3 regions were used to construct TCR beta libraries. Through fastp at Q25 and MiXCR, TCRdb rebuilt clones from the public reads, retaining in-frame beta chains. Under each unique CDR3 protein, matching rows form one entry showing the most common genes and DNA. Recorded for this sample are a few hundred thousand distinct CDR3 sequences; approximately 15% of them occurred a single time. Approximately 7.8% of the sample is held by the ten biggest clonotypes.

The same sample was also used in a study of T cells in Graves' hyperthyroidism and ophthalmopathy.

The sample in question was peripheral blood mononuclear cells (PBMCs), obtained at new diagnosis, from a patient treated with antithyroid drugs. These receptor sequences come from a middle-aged woman with Graves disease. Donor details come from another sample of the same person, matched by shared clones.

This clonotype has just a few counts. The chain uses TRBV20-1 and TRBJ1-5; D possibly corresponds to TRBD1 (5 bases). V shed 2 bases and J shed 6 bases, with 8 bases lying between them. The germline V gene encodes CDR1 DFQATT and CDR2 SNEGSKA (reference sequence). This CDR3 comprises 12 residues. The CDR3 is CSARQGSQPQHF. The CDR3 DNA reads TGCAGTGCTAGACAGGGAAGTCAGCCCCAGCATTTT.

The V gene is TRBV28, the J gene TRBJ1-3; no clear D. The CDR3 has 15 amino acids. Germline V gene lookup returns CDR1 MDHEN and CDR2 SYDVKM. V was pared by 6 bases and J by 0 bases, with 12 bases between. Here the CDR3 DNA reads TGTGCCAGCAGCACAGTCCGGGCCTCTGGAAACACCATATATTTT. Its protein is CASSTVRASGNTIYF.

There are a few counts of this clonotype. The genes are TRBV11-2 and TRBJ2-3; 8 bases map to TRBD2. This CDR3 contains 16 residues. V shed 6 bases and J 4 bases; nucleotides not matched to a gene: 12. The germline CDR1 and CDR2 sequences are SGHAT and FQNNGV. CDR3 residues: CASRLYSGTGADTQYF. The CDR3 DNA reads TGTGCCAGCAGGCTTTATAGCGGGACGGGAGCAGATACGCAGTATTTT. The full variable domain, its missing parts supplied by reference TRBV11-2 and TRBJ2-3, is EAGVAQSPRYKIIEKRQSVAFWCNPISGHATLYWYQQILGQGPKLLIQFQNNGVVDDSQLPKDRFSAERLKGVDSTLKIQPAKLEDSAVYLCASRLYSGTGADTQYFGPGTRLTVL.

This clonotype was counted a single time. The chain carries TRBV27 and TRBJ2-4, with D possibly being TRBD1 (5 bases). The CDR3 contains 17 residues. The V end was cut by 2 bases, the J end by 5 bases, with 19 bases between. Germline V gene sequence: CDR1 MNHEY, CDR2 SMNVEV (reference sequence). CDR3 loop: CASSLLWGESNENIQYF. The CDR3 coding sequence is TGTGCCAGCAGTTTACTGTGGGGCGAATCCAATGAAAACATTCAGTACTTC.

This clonotype came up many times. The CDR3 DNA follows: TGTGCCAGCTGGGGGGACCCCGGGACAGCAAACCAAGAGACCCAGTACTTC. Its translation is CASWGDPGTANQETQYF. V gene TRBV6-1 combines with J gene TRBJ2-5, with D possibly TRBD1 on 7 matching bases. The CDR3 runs 17 residues. The ends were cut back, 8 bases at V and 0 bases at J, with 22 bases in the middle. Germline V CDR1 and CDR2: MNHNS, SASEGT.

This clonotype was detected ten times or more. The chain is built from TRBV6-1 and TRBJ1-1, with TRBD1 matching over 8 bases. Germline V gene data show CDR1 as MNHNS and CDR2 as SASEGT. Losses at the gene ends were 6 bases for V and 1 base for J; bases not matched to a gene: 4. CDR3 length: 14 residues. CDR3 loop: CASRAGGENTEAFF. CDR3 coding DNA: TGTGCCAGCAGGGCAGGGGGCGAGAACACTGAAGCTTTCTTT.

This clonotype has ten or more counts. This chain connects TRBV6-2 or TRBV6-3 to TRBJ2-7, with 11 bases lining up with TRBD2. The CDR3 is 17 residues long. The V segment lost 4 bases and the J segment 1 base; nucleotides outside the gene matches: 9. The germline CDR1 and CDR2 sequences are MNHEY and SVGEGT. CDR3 in amino acids: CASSSLSGRADSYEQYF. CDR3 nucleotide sequence: TGTGCCAGCAGTTCTCTTAGCGGGAGGGCCGATTCCTACGAGCAGTACTTC.

This chain joins TRBV6-2 or TRBV6-3 and TRBJ2-1; unclear D gene. CDR1 is MNHEY and CDR2 is SVGEGT in the germline V gene. The ends were cut back, 7 bases at V and 1 base at J, with 8 bases in the middle. This CDR3 is 13 amino acids long. The chain's CDR3 is CASTQQSYNEQFF. DNA for the CDR3: TGTGCCAGCACCCAGCAGTCCTACAATGAGCAGTTCTTC.

This clonotype was seen many times. V and J are TRBV28 and TRBJ1-1; D is ambiguous. Per germline, CDR1 MDHEN and CDR2 SYDVKM. This CDR3 is 13 amino acids long. Trimming left V 6 bases short and J 6 bases short, with 14 bases between. This chain's CDR3 is CASRPDWNAEAFF. In nucleotides, the CDR3 is TGTGCCAGCAGGCCCGATTGGAATGCTGAAGCTTTCTTT.

The J gene is TRBJ2-1, the V gene TRBV11-1; D is ambiguous. This CDR3 spans 15 amino acids. The germline V and J ends were trimmed by 3 bases and 0 bases, with 9 bases remaining between them. Germline CDR1 SGHAT, CDR2 FQDESV (reference sequence). CDR3: CASSFRASSYNEQFF. CDR3 nucleotide sequence: TGTGCCAGCAGCTTCCGGGCTAGCTCCTACAATGAGCAGTTCTTC.

This clonotype appeared many times. The genes are TRBV11-2 and TRBJ2-1; 13 bases fit TRBD2. From germline, CDR1 is SGHAT and CDR2 FQNNGV. The CDR3 extends over 17 amino acids. V gave up 2 bases and J gave up 4 bases; unmatched junction bases: 5. CDR3 sequence reads: CASSLTGLAGFYNEQFF. The CDR3, as DNA: TGTGCCAGCAGCTTAACGGGACTAGCGGGATTTTACAATGAGCAGTTCTTC.

This chain links TRBV5-4 with TRBJ2-7, with D unresolved. In germline, CDR1 is SGHNT, CDR2 YYREEE (reference sequence). The CDR3 length is 11 residues. Trimming took 3 bases from V and 6 from J, leaving 7 bases between them. CDR3 DNA: TGTGCCAGCAGCTCTCCCTTCGAGCAGTACTTC. As protein: CASSSPFEQYF.

This clonotype was seen repeatedly, ten times or more. The chain couples TRBV9 to TRBJ2-1; the match to TRBD2 covers 9 bases. Germline loops: CDR1 SGDLS, CDR2 YYNGEE. The V gene end was trimmed by 0 bases and the J gene end by 6 bases; junction bases not matched to a gene: 7. The CDR3 spans 16 residues. CDR3 sequence: CASSVGGTSSANEQFF. The CDR3 DNA is TGTGCCAGCAGCGTAGGGGGGACTAGCAGTGCCAATGAGCAGTTCTTC.

This clonotype was seen many times. This chain connects TRBV10-3 to TRBJ1-5; 9 nucleotides agree with TRBD1. This CDR3 is built from 15 residues. With 3 bases clipped from V and 7 bases from J, the junction kept 7 bases outside the gene matches. Germline V CDR1 and CDR2: ENHRY, SYGVKD. The CDR3 nucleotides read TGTGCCATCAGTGATAAAGGGACAGGGTACCAGCCCCAGCATTTT. Its protein product is CAISDKGTGYQPQHF.

The sample holds many counts of this clonotype. The chain joins TRBV28 to TRBJ1-1; a possible D gene is TRBD1 (6 bases). Germline-derived CDR1 and CDR2 are MDHEN and SYDVKM. This CDR3 is built from 15 residues. V lost 4 bases, J lost 5 bases, and 17 bases lay in between. The CDR3 sequence is CASSSMGQGRTEAFF. As DNA, the CDR3 is TGTGCCAGCAGTTCTATGGGCCAGGGGAGGACTGAAGCTTTCTTT.

This clonotype has at least ten counts. At one boundary the junction diverges from the germline segment, which might be a read error. The V call is TRBV12-3 or TRBV12-4, the J call TRBJ1-4; possible D gene TRBD1, 6 bases. The length of the CDR3 is 14 residues. In DNA, the CDR3 is TGTGCCAACAGTTTCGCAGGGGCGAATGAAAAACTGTTTTTT. Protein sequence: CANSFAGANEKLFF.

The table lists this clonotype with many counts. The chain joins TRBV10-2 to TRBJ1-4; 7 bases map to TRBD1. Germline assignment: CDR1 WSHSY and CDR2 SAAADI. The CDR3 consists of 15 residues. V shed 0 bases, J shed 10 bases, and the junction held 8 bases outside the gene matches. CDR3 coding DNA: TGCGCCAGCAGTGAGTCGAGACAGGGACTAGGAAAACTGTTTTTT. This translates into CASSESRQGLGKLFF.

As to this clonotype: A read error likely explains this, since a far larger clone differs by one base. The gene calls are TRBV28 and TRBJ2-5, with 7 bases matching TRBD2. The V gene end was trimmed by 5 bases and the J gene end by 1 base; junction bases not matched to a gene: 16. Germline CDR1 and CDR2: MDHEN and SYDVKM. This CDR3 is built from 18 residues. CDR3 sequence reads: CASSPGTGGRKSQETQYF. CDR3 DNA: TGTGCCAGCAGTCCCGGGACTGGCGGGAGAAAGAGCCAAGAGACCCAGTACTTC.

J is TRBJ2-5 and V is TRBV7-9; 9 positions agree with TRBD1. The tail of the sequence fits TRBJ2-1 better, so the J call may be wrong. The CDR3 covers 19 residues. Germline V gene data show CDR1 as SEHNR and CDR2 as FQNEAQ (reference sequence). The chain's CDR3 is CASSSYRGLSDKRGNEQFF. Written as DNA, the CDR3 is TGTGCCAGCAGCTCCTACAGGGGGCTAAGCGATAAGAGGGGCAATGAGCAGTTCTTC.